Given below is one T cell receptor (beta chain) in context. The data originate from a study of blood T cells in healthy people across ages. Those donating, healthy Caucasian individuals from Russia, were aged about 6 to 100. The authors extracted at least 5 micrograms of total RNA per sample. This CDR3 contains 14 residues. Between the trimmed V and J ends, which lost 6 bases and 4 bases, there was a span of 14 bases. Sample-barcoded 5' priming and a J-beta primer mix drove a second PCR of about 7 to 12 cycles. TCRdb analysed the 5' RACE reads with MiXCR anew, one entry per CDR3 protein. There are roughly 900,000 distinct CDR3 sequences in the sample; roughly 52% occur only once, and around an eighth lies in the top ten.

Sequencing was performed on blood. The rearrangement joins TRBV12-3 or TRBV12-4 to TRBJ2-3, with D tentatively TRBD1 (5 bases). This clonotype originated in a man younger than 45 in good health. In DNA, the CDR3 is TGTGCCAGCAGGGCCGTGGGGCAGTCAGATACGCAGTATTTT. Its protein product is CASRAVGQSDTQYF.